What follows are 30 T cell receptor beta chains derived from one specimen sequenced in a study of blood T cell repertoires in COVID-19. Profiled with immunoSEQ multiplex PCR; TCRdb holds only in-frame clones, not every one. The sample records a few hundred thousand clones, about 85% being singletons. Sequencing was performed on peripheral blood. These receptors originate from a young woman with acute or convalescent COVID-19.

V gene TRBV29-1 combines with J gene TRBJ2-7; 10 bases line up with TRBD1. CDR1 and CDR2 from the germline V gene are SQVTM and ANQGSEA. This CDR3 region has 14 residues. Trimming at V came to 6 bases and at J to 7 bases, leaving 12 bases not matched to a gene. In nucleotides, the CDR3 is TGCAGCGTAGACCTCGGGACAGGGGTCCTAGAGCAGTACTTC. Translation gives CSVDLGTGVLEQYF.

This clone was seen a handful of times. The chain joins TRBV28 to TRBJ1-6; D is perhaps TRBD1 (6 bases). CDR1 and CDR2 from the germline V gene are MDHEN and SYDVKM. V was pared by 2 bases and J by 10 bases, with 12 bases between. This CDR3 has 14 residues. The CDR3 protein is CASSLPGRGSPLHF. CDR3 nucleotides: TGTGCCAGCAGTTTACCCGGCAGGGGATCACCCCTCCACTTT.

This clone showed up just a few times. This rearrangement joins TRBV7-3 to TRBJ1-1; maybe TRBD1 (6 bases). There are 13 residues in the CDR3. The ends were cut back, 6 bases at V and 5 bases at J, with 13 bases in the middle. Germline-derived CDR1 and CDR2 are SGHTA and FQGTGA. CDR3: CASSRQRGTEAFF. The CDR3 DNA reads as TGTGCCAGCAGTCGTCAGAGGGGGACTGAAGCTTTCTTT.

The J gene is TRBJ1-1, the V gene TRBV28; TRBD1 matches 8 bases. This CDR3 has 16 amino acids. Germline values: CDR1 MDHEN, CDR2 SYDVKM. Trimming cost V 3 bases and J 0 bases; bases outside gene matches: 6. The CDR3 coding sequence is TGTGCCAGCAGTTTCTCTAGGGACAGGATGAACACTGAAGCTTTCTTT. This codes for CASSFSRDRMNTEAFF.

The V and J genes are TRBV7-9 and TRBJ2-2; D unresolved. The germline V gene has CDR1 SEHNR and CDR2 FQNEAQ (reference sequence). V lost 5 bases and J lost 0, with 10 bases in between. The CDR3 has 15 amino acids. In DNA, the CDR3 is TGTGCCAGCAGCGGCCGGGTTGCGAACACCGGGGAGCTGTTTTTT. Amino acids: CASSGRVANTGELFF.

This chain connects TRBV6-5 to TRBJ1-4; D is uncertain. The CDR3 has 14 amino acids. The germline gives CDR1 MNHEY, CDR2 SVGAGI. Trimming removed 6 bases from V and 5 bases from J, with 13 bases in between. Here the CDR3 reads CASRLGSKNEKLFF. Here the CDR3 DNA reads TGTGCCAGCAGGCTTGGGAGTAAGAATGAAAAACTGTTTTTT.

The gene calls are TRBV7-2 and TRBJ2-3, with TRBD2 as a possible D gene (5 bases). V lost 5 bases, J lost 3 bases, and 12 bases lay in between. The CDR3 contains 14 residues. The germline gives CDR1 SGHTA, CDR2 FQGNSA. The CDR3 DNA reads TGTGCCAGCAGCCCAGCGGCGGTGACAGATACGCAGTATTTT. Translated: CASSPAAVTDTQYF.

The J gene is TRBJ2-1, the V gene TRBV30; D remains unclear. The CDR3 sequence is 11 residues long. Germline V gene sequence: CDR1 GTSNPN, CDR2 SVGIG (reference sequence). V was clipped by 3 bases and J by 5 bases, with 5 bases between them. Written as DNA, the CDR3 is TGTGCCTGGAGGGAGAACAATGAGCAGTTCTTC. This encodes CAWRENNEQFF.

This clone has a single count. The chain combines TRBV5-1 with TRBJ2-3; 11 nucleotides line up with TRBD2. CDR1 is SGHRS and CDR2 is YFSETQ in the germline V gene. The CDR3 covers 16 residues. V trimming: 4 bases; J trimming: 5 bases; junction bases outside the gene matches: 9. CDR3 sequence: CASSPIAGGPRDTQYF. For the CDR3, the DNA is TGCGCCAGCAGCCCGATAGCGGGAGGGCCTCGAGATACGCAGTATTTT.

The chain combines TRBV6-5 with TRBJ1-5; perhaps TRBD1 as D (5 bases). Per germline, CDR1 MNHEY and CDR2 SVGAGI. Deletions cut 5 bases from V and 7 bases from J, with 18 bases between. The CDR3 has 15 residues. This chain's CDR3 is CASSKTRYGGQPQHF. The CDR3 DNA follows: TGTGCCAGCAGTAAGACACGATATGGGGGGCAGCCCCAGCATTTT.

The chain employs TRBV5-1 and TRBJ2-2; weak D call: TRBD1 (5 bases). V lost 0 bases and J lost 4, with 16 bases in between. Germline V lookup: CDR1 SGHRS, CDR2 YFSETQ. CDR3 length equals 17 residues. CDR3 loop: CASSLAVRTPRTGELFF. The CDR3 DNA is TGCGCCAGCAGCTTGGCCGTGCGGACACCCCGCACCGGGGAGCTGTTTTTT.

This chain uses TRBV10-3 with TRBJ1-2, with 7 nucleotides matching TRBD1. V trimming: 2 bases; J trimming: 3 bases; junction bases outside the gene matches: 3. This CDR3 comprises 14 residues. Germline V gives CDR1 ENHRY, CDR2 SYGVKD. CDR3 loop: CAISEDRDYYGYTF. In nucleotides, the CDR3 is TGTGCCATCAGTGAGGACAGGGATTACTATGGCTACACCTTC.

This rearrangement joins TRBV3-1 (or the pseudogene TRBV3-2) to TRBJ1-2, with 7 bases aligning to TRBD1. CDR1 is LGHDT and CDR2 is YNNKEL in the germline V gene (reference sequence). This CDR3 has 14 amino acids. Trimming removed 2 bases from V and 8 bases from J; junction bases left unmatched: 8. CDR3 protein: CASSQLTGEKGYTF. For the CDR3, the DNA is TGTGCCAGCAGCCAATTAACAGGGGAAAAAGGCTACACCTTC.

The chain employs TRBV6-5 and TRBJ1-1; 8 bases match TRBD1. The CDR3 has 14 amino acids. J lost 1 base, V lost 8 bases, and 6 bases had no gene match. Germline V lookup: CDR1 MNHEY, CDR2 SVGAGI. The CDR3 nucleotides are TGTGCCAGCCATAGACAGGGGAAGAACACTGAAGCTTTCTTT. Translated, it gives CASHRQGKNTEAFF.

This chain links TRBV21-1 with TRBJ1-5. TRBV21-1 has pseudogene status. The CDR3 runs to 16 residues. The CDR3 region has the DNA TGTGCCAGCAGCTCGCCGGGCACAGCGGTAAATCAGCCCCAGCATTTT. Protein product: CASSSPGTAVNQPQHF.

The chain combines TRBV11-2 with TRBJ2-1; possibly TRBD2 for D (6 bases). Deletions cut 2 bases from V and 0 bases from J, with 8 bases between. Germline V gene lookup returns CDR1 SGHAT and CDR2 FQNNGV. The length of the CDR3 is 15 residues. CDR3 sequence: CASSLTGGSYNEQFF. The DNA of the CDR3 is TGTGCCAGCAGCTTAACCGGGGGCTCCTACAATGAGCAGTTCTTC.

The sample holds one count of this clone. The chain joins TRBV5-8 to TRBJ1-1; D perhaps matches TRBD1 (5 bases). Germline V CDR1 and CDR2: SGHTS, YDEGEE. Trimming cost V 3 bases and J 0 bases, with 12 bases left between them. This CDR3 comprises 15 residues. The CDR3 here is CASSWGRNLNTEAFF. The CDR3 DNA reads TGTGCCAGCAGCTGGGGCCGGAATCTGAACACTGAAGCTTTCTTT.

The chain combines TRBV2 with TRBJ2-3, with 7 positions matching TRBD1. CDR1 is SNHLY and CDR2 is FYNNEI in the germline V gene. The CDR3 runs 13 residues. The ends lost 9 bases at V and 5 bases at J; junction bases unmatched: 8. The CDR3 region is CARGTARGDTQYF. CDR3 coding DNA: TGTGCCAGAGGGACAGCTCGAGGAGATACGCAGTATTTT.

This chain joins TRBV15 and TRBJ2-1; 9 positions agree with TRBD2. Losses at the gene ends were 4 bases for V and 1 base for J; bases not matched to a gene: 5. The CDR3 extends over 16 amino acids. The germline V gene encodes CDR1 LNHNV and CDR2 YYDKDF (reference sequence). DNA for the CDR3: TGTGCCACCAGCACGAGTAGCGGGGGTTCCTACAATGAGCAGTTCTTC. Its translation is CATSTSSGGSYNEQFF. The full variable domain, rest sourced from reference TRBV15 and TRBJ2-1, is DAMVIQNPRYQVTQFGKPVTLSCSQTLNHNVMYWYQQKSSQAPKLLFHYYDKDFNNEADTPDNFQSRRPNTSFCFLDIRSPGLGDTAMYLCATSTSSGGSYNEQFFGPGTRLTVL.

This clone was observed a single time. The chain has TRBV3-1 (or the pseudogene TRBV3-2) and TRBJ2-5, with D maybe TRBD2 (6 bases). Germline V gene sequence: CDR1 LGHDT, CDR2 YNNKEL (reference sequence). The CDR3 runs to 14 residues. The ends were cut back, 0 bases at V and 6 bases at J, with 11 bases in the middle. CDR3: CASSQEGLAKTQYF. CDR3 in DNA: TGTGCCAGCAGCCAAGAGGGGCTAGCGAAGACCCAGTACTTC.

The rearrangement joins TRBV19 to TRBJ1-3, with 7 nucleotides matching TRBD1. The junction had 7 bases not matched to a gene; V was cut back by 4 bases and J by 1 base. The CDR3 loop spans 16 amino acids. The germline gives CDR1 LNHDA, CDR2 SQIVND (reference sequence). CDR3 loop: CASSNRGGFSGNTIYF. As DNA, the CDR3 is TGTGCCAGTAGTAACCGAGGGGGCTTTTCTGGAAACACCATATATTTT.

This chain uses TRBV24-1 with TRBJ2-3; D gene ambiguous. V was cut by 5 bases and J by 2 bases, with 10 bases left in between. Germline loops: CDR1 KGHDR, CDR2 SFDVKD. This CDR3 has 14 amino acids. The CDR3: CATSVGTSTDTQYF. The CDR3 DNA follows: TGTGCCACCAGTGTTGGCACCTCCACAGATACGCAGTATTTT.

This chain links TRBV5-8 with TRBJ1-3; D not resolved. Trimming left V 0 bases short and J 9 bases short, with 10 bases between. From germline, CDR1 is SGHTS and CDR2 YDEGEE. The CDR3 totals 13 residues. The CDR3 protein is CASSLDGLSTIYF. Here the CDR3 DNA reads TGTGCCAGCAGCTTGGACGGACTATCCACCATATATTTT.

This chain links TRBV6-5 with TRBJ1-2; 9 bases are shared with TRBD1. V shed 5 bases, J shed 7 bases, and the junction held 11 bases outside the gene matches. CDR1 and CDR2 from the germline V gene are MNHEY and SVGAGI. This CDR3 contains 15 residues. CDR3 amino acids: CASSKYDRGWFGYTF. The CDR3 DNA is TGTGCCAGCAGTAAATATGACAGGGGGTGGTTTGGCTACACCTTC.

CDR3 loop: CASSLFLSGRAPDTQYF. CDR3 bases: TGTGCCAGCAGTTTATTTCTTAGCGGGAGGGCCCCCGATACGCAGTATTTT. The chain uses TRBV28 and TRBJ2-3, with 11 bases identical to TRBD2. The V segment lost 1 base and the J segment 6 bases; nucleotides outside the gene matches: 9. This CDR3 has 17 amino acids. Germline V CDR1 and CDR2: MDHEN, SYDVKM.

The chain links TRBV19 to TRBJ1-2; D possibly corresponds to TRBD1 (6 bases). CDR3 size: 15 residues. Germline V lookup: CDR1 LNHDA, CDR2 SQIVND (reference sequence). Between the trimmed V and J ends, which lost 7 bases and 3 bases, there was a span of 18 bases. The CDR3 nucleotides read TGTGCCAGTATGGAAGAAGGGACAACTTACTATGGCTACACCTTC. Amino acids: CASMEEGTTYYGYTF.

Comments on this clone: In the same sample, other DNA sequences code for this CDR3. The chain links TRBV6-5 to TRBJ2-7, with TRBD1 matching over 12 bases. V was clipped by 7 bases and J by 4 bases; unmatched bases: 5. This CDR3 has 14 amino acids. Germline V gene lookup returns CDR1 MNHEY and CDR2 SVGAGI. In DNA, the CDR3 is TGTGCCAGCAAAGGGACAGGGGGCCCGTACGAGCAGTACTTC. Translation: CASKGTGGPYEQYF.

The V call is TRBV6-5, the J call TRBJ1-1, with 7 bases matching TRBD1. Germline lookup yields CDR1 MNHEY and CDR2 SVGAGI. The CDR3 loop spans 13 amino acids. The trim removed 11 bases at V and 4 bases at J, leaving 10 bases unmatched. The CDR3 coding sequence is TGTGCCGTACACAGGGGAGCTGGCACTGAAGCTTTCTTT. This sequence encodes CAVHRGAGTEAFF.

About this clone itself: In the same sample, other DNA sequences code for this CDR3. The V and J genes are TRBV30 and TRBJ2-7; 11 positions match TRBD1. The CDR3 is made up of 13 amino acids. CDR1 and CDR2 (germline): GTSNPN, SVGIG (reference sequence). V trimming: 4 bases; J trimming: 7 bases; junction bases outside the gene matches: 6. Here the CDR3 DNA reads TGTGCCTGGATAGGACAGGGGGCAGGGGAGCAGTACTTC. This sequence encodes CAWIGQGAGEQYF.

CDR3 in amino acids: CASTLMQGTLKPQHF. The CDR3, as DNA: TGTGCCAGCACCCTGATGCAGGGGACCCTCAAACCCCAGCATTTT. V is TRBV6-5 and J is TRBJ1-5; weak D call: TRBD1 (6 bases). The CDR3 consists of 15 residues. Germline CDR1 MNHEY, CDR2 SVGAGI. Trimming cost V 7 bases and J 10 bases, with 23 bases left between them.